This paragraph covers one T cell receptor (beta chain) sequence. Its antigen is as yet unknown. Possible read error: a much larger clone is one base away. TCR alpha and beta CDR3 regions were amplified from RNA using iRepertoire nested multiplex PCR. For one-step reverse transcription and amplification, 100-400 ng of tissue mRNA or PBMC total RNA was used. TCRdb fed the multiplex PCR reads into MiXCR, producing one record per CDR3 protein. The repertoire consists of some 180,000 distinct CDR3 sequences, with approximately 30% occurring once and the leading ten covering 20% to 25%. Trimming stripped 7 bases from V and 1 base from J, with 19 bases between. The CDR3 has 15 amino acids. The V gene's germline CDR1 is SQVTM and CDR2 ANQGSEA. The data stem from a study of glioma-infiltrating T cells. The study, taken as a whole, reports: Above-expected tissue-blood divergence occurred in all gliomas, most in low-grade ones.

Sequences were obtained from glioma tissue, nonneoplastic brain tissue, or PBMCs (not recorded which). This sequence joins TRBV29-1 and TRBJ1-1; D unresolved. This clonotype originated in a human donor with low-grade glioma or glioblastoma, undergoing nonglioma brain surgery, or in good health (not recorded which). The CDR3 sequence is CSGRAPGRGNTEAFF. DNA of the CDR3: TGCAGCGGACGGGCACCTGGCCGAGGGAACACTGAAGCTTTCTTT.